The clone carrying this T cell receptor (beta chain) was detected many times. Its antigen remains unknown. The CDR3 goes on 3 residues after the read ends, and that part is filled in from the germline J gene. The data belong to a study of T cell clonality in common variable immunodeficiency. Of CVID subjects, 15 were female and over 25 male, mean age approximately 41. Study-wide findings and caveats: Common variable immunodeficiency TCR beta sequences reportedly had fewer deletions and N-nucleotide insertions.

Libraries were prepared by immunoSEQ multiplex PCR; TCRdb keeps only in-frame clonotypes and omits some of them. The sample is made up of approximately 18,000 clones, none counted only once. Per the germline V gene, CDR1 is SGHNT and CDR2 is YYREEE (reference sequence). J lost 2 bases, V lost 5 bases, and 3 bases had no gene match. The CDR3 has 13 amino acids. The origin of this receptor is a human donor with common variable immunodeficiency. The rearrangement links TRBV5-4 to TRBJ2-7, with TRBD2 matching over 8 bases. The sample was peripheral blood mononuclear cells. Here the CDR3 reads CASSSGATYEQYF. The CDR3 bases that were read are TGTGCCAGCAGTAGCGGGGCCACCTACGAG.